The 5 T cell receptor beta chains below come from one sample, sequenced in a study of T cells in Graves' hyperthyroidism and ophthalmopathy. Researchers amplified the TCR beta CDR3 regions from RNA transcripts. HTBI primers were used for first-round RT-PCR of the TCR CDR3. TCRdb called the multiplex PCR reads again in MiXCR, with one record for every CDR3 protein. The sample carries under 350,000 distinct CDR3 sequences, roughly an eighth recorded once. The specimen sequenced was blood. The source of these receptors is a woman in her thirties or forties with Graves' ophthalmopathy.

This clonotype has only a few counts. The chain links TRBV29-1 to TRBJ1-2; D not certain. Trimming left V 0 bases short and J 2 bases short, with 7 bases between. The CDR3 consists of 13 residues. Germline CDR1 SQVTM, CDR2 ANQGSEA. The CDR3 bases are TGCAGCGTTGAAGACTCCCGGAACTATGGCTACACCTTC. This sequence encodes CSVEDSRNYGYTF.

This clonotype has at least ten counts. The chain uses TRBV6-4 and TRBJ1-2; no clear D. The CDR3 consists of 14 residues. Trimming removed 6 bases from V and 3 bases from J, with 14 bases in between. Per germline, CDR1 MRHNA and CDR2 SNTAGT. The CDR3 DNA reads TGTGCCAGCAGGATTCGGGCGACGGACTATGGCTACACCTTC. Protein: CASRIRATDYGYTF.

The table lists this clonotype with many counts. The chain is built from TRBV20-1 and TRBJ2-1; 12 bases match TRBD2. Germline CDR1 is DFQATT and CDR2 is SNEGSKA (reference sequence). This CDR3 region has 14 residues. Germline trimming cut 7 bases from V and 7 bases from J; bases unmatched to any gene: 8. For the CDR3, the DNA is TGCAGTGGCTTACTAGCGGGAGGAGGAAATGAGCAGTTCTTC. Its protein product is CSGLLAGGGNEQFF.

Points on this clonotype: At one end the junction does not follow the germline gene, possibly because of a read error. The V call is TRBV5-1, the J call TRBJ2-7, with TRBD2 identical over 9 bases. This CDR3 has 14 residues. CDR1 and CDR2 from the germline V gene are SGHRS and YFSETQ. CDR3 bases: TGCGCCAACAGCGGGAGGACAGGCCTTTACGAGCAGTACTTC. This translates into CANSGRTGLYEQYF.

This clonotype was picked up a small number of times. The genes are TRBV7-2 and TRBJ2-5; 11 positions agree with TRBD2. The CDR3 contains 15 residues. The J segment lost 5 bases and the V segment lost 6 bases, leaving 8 bases of the junction unmatched. Germline V gives CDR1 SGHTA, CDR2 FQGNSA. CDR3 coding DNA: TGTGCCAGCAGGCAACCGGGACTAGCGGTGGAGACCCAGTACTTC. It encodes CASRQPGLAVETQYF. Complete variable domain (other parts from reference TRBV7-2 and TRBJ2-5): GAGVSQSPSNKVTEKGKDVELRCDPISGHTALYWYRQSLGQGLEFLIYFQGNSAPDKSGLPSDRFSAERTGGSVSTLTIQRTQQEDSAVYLCASRQPGLAVETQYFGPGTRLLVL.